This T cell receptor (beta chain) derives from a study of early T cells in non-severe SARS-CoV-2 infection. Background on the study: The input, bulk RNA from unsorted whole blood, was sequenced, and chains were unpaired.

CDR1 SQVTM and CDR2 ANQGSEA come from the germline V gene. The CDR3 runs 12 residues. V lost 0 bases, J lost 9 bases, and 9 bases lay in between. The library protocol tagged individual cDNA molecules with unique molecular identifiers. TCRdb used MiXCR to reprocess the 5' RACE reads, holding one entry per CDR3 protein. Of over 45,000 distinct CDR3 sequences listed, roughly 5.5% are singletons. Whole-study results and caveats: Anti-spike CD8 responses were favored in VDJdb matching, and private and CD4 specificities were missed.

This clonotype was recorded many times. Its antigen remains unknown. The source of this sequence is an adult who was a healthcare worker with PCR-confirmed SARS-CoV-2 infection or an uninfected control (not recorded which). Source material: whole blood. The J gene is TRBJ1-5, the V gene TRBV29-1; no reliable D call. CDR3 sequence (DNA): TGCAGCGTTGAAGATTACAACGGGCCCCAGCATTTT. Translating gives CSVEDYNGPQHF.